This entry features one TCR beta chain sequence. The entry originates in a study of T cell changes during pregnancy in multiple sclerosis. Libraries were prepared by immunoSEQ multiplex PCR; TCRdb keeps only in-frame clonotypes and omits some of them. Of 30,000 to 45,000 clones listed, 85% to 95% are singletons. The CDR3 extends over 17 amino acids. After removal of 3 bases from V and 8 bases from J, the junction contained 9 bases not matched to a gene. CDR1 is LNHDA, CDR2 SQIVND, per germline (reference sequence). The source of this sequence is a female donor in good health, enrolled as a control in a pregnancy study. This sample comprised CD4+ T cells from peripheral blood mononuclear cells, obtained in the third trimester of pregnancy. The chain joins TRBV19 to TRBJ2-1, with 14 bases lining up with TRBD2. The chain's CDR3 is CASSISPGTSGGHEQFF. The DNA for the CDR3 is TGTGCCAGTAGTATTTCGCCTGGGACTAGCGGGGGACATGAGCAGTTCTTC.